Following are 26 T cell receptor beta chains from one sample sequenced in a study of identical twins. Each CDR3 protein is one row after TCRdb ran MiXCR on the 5' RACE reads. The data show 550,000 to 800,000 distinct CDR3 sequences, about 7.6% seen once. These data also featured in a second study, about yellow fever vaccine responses in identical twins.

The sample was PBMCs. Source of these receptors: a woman under 30 in good health.

This sequence joins TRBV7-2 and TRBJ2-3, with 8 bases matching TRBD2. The CDR3 runs 15 residues. CDR1 is SGHTA and CDR2 is FQGNSA in the germline V gene. Trimming took 2 bases from V and 3 from J; bases not matched to a gene: 4. Here the CDR3 reads CASSLRASGTDTQYF. The CDR3 DNA sequence: TGTGCCAGCAGCTTACGCGCTAGCGGGACAGATACGCAGTATTTT. Variable domain in full (rest from reference TRBV7-2 and TRBJ2-3): GAGVSQSPSNKVTEKGKDVELRCDPISGHTALYWYRQSLGQGLEFLIYFQGNSAPDKSGLPSDRFSAERTGGSVSTLTIQRTQQEDSAVYLCASSLRASGTDTQYFGPGTRLTVL.

The sample holds a few counts of this clonotype. This chain joins TRBV4-1 and TRBJ2-1; D may be TRBD1 (5 bases). The CDR3 loop spans 15 amino acids. The germline V and J ends were trimmed by 0 bases and 2 bases, with 8 bases remaining between them. The germline V gene has CDR1 MGHRA and CDR2 YSYEKL. The chain's CDR3 is CASSQEWGTYNEQFF. The CDR3 DNA is TGCGCCAGCAGCCAAGAGTGGGGCACCTACAATGAGCAGTTCTTC.

The J gene is TRBJ1-2, the V gene TRBV15; no reliable D call. Germline V lookup: CDR1 LNHNV, CDR2 YYDKDF (reference sequence). Trimming cost V 2 bases and J 6 bases, with 13 bases left between them. There are 14 residues in the CDR3. The CDR3 sequence is CATSRSTSGDGYTF. The CDR3, as DNA: TGTGCCACCAGCAGATCCACATCAGGCGATGGCTACACCTTC.

As concerns this clonotype: Germline is not matched at one junction end, which may reflect a read error. The chain combines TRBV3-1 with TRBJ2-4, with D maybe TRBD2 (5 bases). CDR1 LGHDT and CDR2 YNNKEL come from the germline V gene (reference sequence). The CDR3 covers 18 residues. The CDR3 DNA reads as TGTGCCTGCAGCCAAGGGCAAAGGTTCCCGGGGGCCAAAAACATTCAGTACTTC. It codes for CACSQGQRFPGAKNIQYF.

This clonotype was seen a handful of times. V gene TRBV12-3 or TRBV12-4 combines with J gene TRBJ2-1; D is uncertain. The CDR3 extends over 12 amino acids. V was trimmed by 3 bases and J by 8 bases, leaving 8 bases between them. This CDR3 is CASSFVADEQFF. The CDR3 coding sequence is TGTGCCAGCAGTTTCGTCGCCGATGAGCAGTTCTTC.

The genes are TRBV11-2 and TRBJ2-7; a possible D gene is TRBD2 (5 bases). The CDR3 covers 14 residues. V was clipped by 4 bases and J by 7 bases, with 17 bases between them. The germline V gene has CDR1 SGHAT and CDR2 FQNNGV. Here the CDR3 reads CASSSLVEVGEQYV. The CDR3 DNA sequence: TGTGCCAGCAGCTCACTAGTGGAGGTGGGGGAGCAGTACGTC.

This clonotype has at least ten counts. The rearrangement uses TRBV25-1 and TRBJ2-7; a weak D match, TRBD2 (6 bases). The germline V gene encodes CDR1 MGHDK and CDR2 SYGVNS. The CDR3 is made up of 14 amino acids. V shed 1 base and J shed 9 bases, with 16 bases lying between them. In nucleotides, the CDR3 is TGTGCCAGCAGTGAATCTGTGACTCCGGGGGTGCAGTACTTC. Encoded protein: CASSESVTPGVQYF.

The chain carries TRBV20-1 and TRBJ1-1, with D possibly being TRBD1 (5 bases). The CDR3 contains 15 residues. Trimming stripped 3 bases from V and 4 bases from J, with 18 bases between. Germline V gene sequence: CDR1 DFQATT, CDR2 SNEGSKA (reference sequence). In nucleotides, the CDR3 is TGCAGTGCTAGGGACACAGAATGGGTTTTCACTGAAGCTTTCTTT. As protein: CSARDTEWVFTEAFF.

The rearrangement uses TRBV7-9 and TRBJ2-1, with TRBD1 matching over 12 bases. The CDR3 contains 16 residues. CDR1 is SEHNR, CDR2 FQNEAQ, per germline (reference sequence). J was trimmed by 7 bases and V by 7 bases; bases with no gene match: 11. CDR3 sequence reads: CASIPEGTGGLNEQFF. The CDR3, as DNA: TGTGCCAGCATCCCCGAGGGGACAGGGGGCTTAAATGAGCAGTTCTTC.

The gene calls are TRBV4-1 and TRBJ1-5; D may be TRBD1 (5 bases). The CDR3 is 15 residues long. Trimming removed 0 bases from V and 7 bases from J, with 13 bases in between. From germline, CDR1 is MGHRA and CDR2 YSYEKL. CDR3 sequence (DNA): TGCGCCAGCAGCCAAGAAGGCACAGGCTGGCAGCCCCAGCATTTT. This codes for CASSQEGTGWQPQHF.

This clonotype was detected a few times. The gene calls are TRBV20-1 and TRBJ2-1, with a tentative D call TRBD2 (5 bases). This CDR3 contains 17 residues. Trimming took 1 base from V and 0 from J, leaving 16 bases between them. From germline, CDR1 is DFQATT and CDR2 SNEGSKA (reference sequence). CDR3 in amino acids: CSARVKRTSPSYNEQFF. The CDR3 region has the DNA TGCAGTGCTAGAGTTAAACGGACTTCCCCCTCCTACAATGAGCAGTTCTTC.

V is TRBV28 and J is TRBJ2-5, with a weak D call TRBD2 (6 bases). Germline V lookup: CDR1 MDHEN, CDR2 SYDVKM. The CDR3 covers 17 residues. Deletions cut 1 base from V and 0 bases from J, with 15 bases between. CDR3 amino acids: CASSLLFPGDDQETQYF. The DNA for the CDR3 is TGTGCCAGCAGTTTATTATTCCCGGGGGACGACCAAGAGACCCAGTACTTC. The complete variable domain, with remaining parts taken from reference TRBV28 and TRBJ2-5, reads DVKVTQSSRYLVKRTGEKVFLECVQDMDHENMFWYRQDPGLGLRLIYFSYDVKMKEKGDIPEGYSVSREKKERFSLILESASTNQTSMYLCASSLLFPGDDQETQYFGPGTRLLVL.

This clonotype has ten or more counts. The V and J genes are TRBV10-3 and TRBJ2-4; TRBD2 matches at 7 bases. From germline, CDR1 is ENHRY and CDR2 SYGVKD. This CDR3 contains 14 residues. V shed 10 bases, J shed 3 bases, and the junction held 9 bases outside the gene matches. The CDR3 DNA follows: TGTGCCACCGCGGGGAGGGAGGACAAAAACATTCAGTACTTC. It translates to CATAGREDKNIQYF.

The chain couples TRBV12-3 or TRBV12-4 to TRBJ2-2, with D perhaps matching TRBD2 (5 bases). V dropped 1 base and J dropped 4 bases, with 10 bases sitting between them. This CDR3 contains 15 residues. In DNA, the CDR3 is TGTGCCAGCAGTTTAGTATCCGGGGTCACCGGGGAGCTGTTTTTT. Residues: CASSLVSGVTGELFF.

This sequence joins TRBV2 and TRBJ2-7; the D is unclear. CDR3 length: 12 amino acids. Germline assignment: CDR1 SNHLY and CDR2 FYNNEI. Trimming stripped 6 bases from V and 4 bases from J, with 10 bases between. This CDR3 is CASSASTYEQYF. The CDR3 bases are TGTGCCAGCAGCGCCTCAACTTACGAGCAGTACTTC.

This clonotype has just a few counts. This chain links TRBV5-6 with TRBJ2-2, with 7 bases fitting TRBD1. Germline CDR1 reads SGHDT; CDR2 reads YYEEEE. J lost 1 base, V lost 4 bases, and 4 bases had no gene match. CDR3 length: 15 amino acids. Written as DNA, the CDR3 is TGTGCCAGCAGCCCGACAGGGCTGAACACCGGGGAGCTGTTTTTT. Translated: CASSPTGLNTGELFF.

V and J are TRBV6-1 and TRBJ2-2; D may be TRBD1 (6 bases). The CDR3 runs to 16 residues. Between the trimmed V and J ends, which lost 5 bases and 4 bases, there was a span of 17 bases. Germline V gives CDR1 MNHNS, CDR2 SASEGT. The CDR3 loop is CASSRILGGSTGELFF. CDR3 bases: TGTGCCAGCAGTCGGATCCTAGGGGGAAGCACCGGGGAGCTGTTTTTT.

This clonotype was seen only a few times. This chain links TRBV7-3 with TRBJ1-2; D gene unclear. The CDR3 sequence is 14 residues long. The V gene lost 2 bases and the J gene lost 2 bases, with 9 bases spanning the gap. The germline CDR1 and CDR2 sequences are SGHTA and FQGTGA. The CDR3 DNA follows: TGTGCCAGCAGCTTACTCCCACAAAACTATGGCTACACCTTC. Protein product: CASSLLPQNYGYTF.

Only a few counts were recorded for this clonotype. The chain carries TRBV5-1 and TRBJ2-5; the D is unclear. The germline V gene has CDR1 SGHRS and CDR2 YFSETQ. The CDR3 runs 15 residues. V was clipped by 1 base and J by 2 bases, with 12 bases between them. CDR3 region: CASSLPSSEQETQYF. DNA of the CDR3: TGCGCCAGCAGCTTGCCTTCGAGCGAGCAAGAGACCCAGTACTTC.

This clonotype was picked up a small number of times. This chain links TRBV10-3 with TRBJ2-5; tentative D call: TRBD1 (5 bases). The CDR3 length is 15 residues. Germline assignment: CDR1 ENHRY and CDR2 SYGVKD. V was shortened by 0 bases and J by 4 bases, with 12 bases between the two germline ends. The CDR3 sequence is CAISESIRTRETQYF. The CDR3 DNA reads as TGTGCCATCAGTGAGTCGATAAGGACAAGAGAGACCCAGTACTTC.

The chain carries TRBV6-2 or TRBV6-3 and TRBJ2-1; D might be TRBD2 (7 bases). V was pared by 2 bases and J by 9 bases, with 23 bases between. CDR3 length: 17 residues. CDR1 is MNHEY and CDR2 is SVGEGT in the germline V gene. The CDR3 DNA is TGTGCCAGCAGTTACCGCCTCGGGGGGCGTGAGTTTGCTGAGCAGTTCTTC. Translating gives CASSYRLGGREFAEQFF.

This clonotype was found a few times. The chain carries TRBV7-8 and TRBJ1-4, with TRBD1 matching over 10 bases. Germline V gene sequence: CDR1 SGHVS, CDR2 FQNEAQ. This CDR3 region has 15 residues. The junction had 3 bases not matched to a gene; V was cut back by 0 bases and J by 8 bases. DNA of the CDR3: TGTGCCAGCAGCTTAGCTTGGACAGGGGGGGAAAAACTGTTTTTT. Residues: CASSLAWTGGEKLFF. Variable domain in full (rest from reference TRBV7-8 and TRBJ1-4): GAGVSQSPRYKVAKRGQDVALRCDPISGHVSLFWYQQALGQGPEFLTYFQNEAQLDKSGLPSDRFFAERPEGSVSTLKIQRTQQEDSAVYLCASSLAWTGGEKLFFGSGTQLSVL.

This clonotype was seen many times. As DNA, the CDR3 is TGTGCCACCAGTGATCCCATCCAACTAGCGGGAGTCACCGGGGAGCTGTTTTTT. Translation gives CATSDPIQLAGVTGELFF. The chain links TRBV24-1 to TRBJ2-2; TRBD2 aligns across 11 bases. CDR3 length equals 18 residues. Trimming cost V 3 bases and J 4 bases; bases outside gene matches: 9. The germline V gene encodes CDR1 KGHDR and CDR2 SFDVKD.

This clonotype was observed a few times. In nucleotides, the CDR3 is TGTGCCAGCAGCTTGGTTTACAAAGCTAACTATGGCTACACCTTC. Its protein product is CASSLVYKANYGYTF. The genes are TRBV5-6 and TRBJ1-2; D unclear. The V end was cut by 0 bases, the J end by 0 bases, with 9 bases between. The germline V gene encodes CDR1 SGHDT and CDR2 YYEEEE. The CDR3 is made up of 15 amino acids.

CDR3 protein: CASSFSQGAPDLSNTGELFF. The CDR3 bases are TGTGCCAGCAGTTTTTCACAGGGGGCCCCAGATTTATCGAACACCGGGGAGCTGTTTTTT. The genes are TRBV12-3 or TRBV12-4 and TRBJ2-2, with 9 bases that match TRBD1. The CDR3 has 20 residues. J lost 0 bases, V lost 3 bases, and 14 bases had no gene match.

This clonotype showed up just a few times. The chain combines TRBV6-6 with TRBJ1-5; D gene uncertain. The germline gives CDR1 MNHNY, CDR2 SVGAGI (reference sequence). The CDR3 length is 12 residues. V was shortened by 5 bases and J by 10 bases, with 12 bases between the two germline ends. In DNA form, the CDR3 reads TGTGCCAGCAGTGGACCGATGGGCCCCCAGCATTTT. Translation: CASSGPMGPQHF.